A selection of T cell receptor beta chains follows, all from one sample in a study of shared clonotypes between healthy human individuals. Assay used: immunoSEQ multiplex PCR; TCRdb lists only in-frame clones, some missing. The repertoire consists of about 2 million clones, with about 95% occurring once and the leading ten covering around 0.13%. The sample comprised naive CD4+ T cells sorted from blood. Receptor source: a young man in good health. The CDR3 runs from the conserved cysteine through the conserved F or W. Fields, in order: clone size, J gene, CDR3 length, D gene, V gene, CDR3 DNA, CDR3 protein. D genes are given only for firm matches. Clone size is not always given. Where it is, it says once, few, many or a class for expanded clones.

>once|TRBJ2-3|14|NA|TRBV30
TGTGCCTGCCGGGGATTTAAATACTCAGATACGCAGTATTTT
CACRGFKYSDTQYF
>NA|TRBJ2-3|14|NA|TRBV7-9
TGTGCCAGCAGCCGGGCAGGGAGCACAGATACGCAGTATTTT
CASSRAGSTDTQYF
>NA|TRBJ1-3|16|TRBD1|TRBV18
TGTGCCAGCTCAAAAGACAGGGTTAGCTCTGGAAACACCATATATTTT
CASSKDRVSSGNTIYF
>NA|TRBJ2-5|16|TRBD2|TRBV6-5
TGTGCCAGCAGTTCCTCCAAAGGGACTAGTCAAGAGACCCAGTACTTC
CASSSSKGTSQETQYF
>NA|TRBJ1-4|16|TRBD1|TRBV5-6
TGTGCCAGCAGCAAGAGGATACAGGGGGCCGGTGAAAAACTGTTTTTT
CASSKRIQGAGEKLFF
>NA|TRBJ1-2|14|NA|TRBV7-8
TGTGCCAGCAGCCTACAGTCGGGGCAGGGTGGCTACACCTTC
CASSLQSGQGGYTF
>NA|TRBJ1-4|15|NA|TRBV28
TGTGCCAGCAGCTACCACAGGGCAACTAATGAAAAACTGTTTTTT
CASSYHRATNEKLFF
>NA|TRBJ2-1|16|TRBD2|TRBV28
TGTGCCAGCAGTTTAAAAGCGGCTAGCGGGTACAATGAGCAGTTCTTC
CASSLKAASGYNEQFF
>NA|TRBJ1-1|14|NA|TRBV10-3
TGTGCCATCAGTGGTAACCCGGCTGGCACTGAAGCTTTCTTT
CAISGNPAGTEAFF
>NA|TRBJ2-2|13|NA|TRBV10-3
TGTGCCATCAGTGAGGTAGCCCCCGGGGAGCTGTTTTTT
CAISEVAPGELFF
>NA|TRBJ1-5|16|NA|TRBV15
TGTGCCACCAGCAGCTACCGCGGGTACGGCAATCAGCCCCAGCATTTT
CATSSYRGYGNQPQHF
>NA|TRBJ1-2|15|NA|TRBV5-1
TGCGCCAGCAGCTTGGAACCCTCCCCTATCTATGGCTACACCTTC
CASSLEPSPIYGYTF
>NA|TRBJ1-1|14|NA|TRBV18
TGTGCCAGCTCCCCGGGTCCCAGCGCCACTGAAGCTTTCTTT
CASSPGPSATEAFF
>NA|TRBJ1-1|15|TRBD1|TRBV5-4
TGTGCCAGCAGCTTGGGCGGGACAGTGAACACTGAAGCTTTCTTT
CASSLGGTVNTEAFF
>NA|TRBJ2-7|14|NA|TRBV6-1
TGTGCCAGCAGTGACGGACACGGGCTCTACGAGCAGTACTTC
CASSDGHGLYEQYF
>NA|TRBJ2-1|15|NA|TRBV19
TGTGCCAGTAGTATAGCCGGGACGATAAACAATGAGCAGTTCTTC
CASSIAGTINNEQFF
>NA|TRBJ2-1|14|NA|TRBV30
TGTGCCTGGAATTATAGAAATTTAAACAATGAGCAGTTCTTC
CAWNYRNLNNEQFF
>NA|TRBJ2-7|13|NA|TRBV7-9
TGTGCCAGCAGCCCCCAGGGTTTGGACGAGCAGTACTTC
CASSPQGLDEQYF
>NA|TRBJ2-7|14|TRBD2|TRBV6-5
TGTGCCAGCAGTCGACTAGCGGGTTCGTACGAGCAGTACTTC
CASSRLAGSYEQYF
>NA|TRBJ1-1|15|NA|TRBV7-2
TGTGCCAGCAGCCTGACCATTATACTTAACACTGAAGCTTTCTTT
CASSLTIILNTEAFF
>NA|TRBJ2-7|13|NA|TRBV28
TGTGCCAGTGCGGGGGCGCCAACCTACGAGCAGTACTTC
CASAGAPTYEQYF
>NA|TRBJ1-1|14|TRBD1|TRBV6-6
TGTGCCAGCAGTTACCTGGACAGGGATAGTGAAGCTTTCTTT
CASSYLDRDSEAFF
>NA|TRBJ1-2|13|NA|TRBV6-1
TGTGCCAGCAGAACAGGGTTTGACTATGGCTACACCTTC
CASRTGFDYGYTF
>NA|TRBJ1-1|14|NA|TRBV4-1
TGCGCCAGCAGCCAAGTGGGGAGAGGGGGTGAAGCTTTCTTT
CASSQVGRGGEAFF
>NA|TRBJ2-4|14|TRBD2|TRBV7-2
TGTGCCAGCAGCGCACCGGGCGGGGGAAACATTCAGTACTTC
CASSAPGGGNIQYF
>NA|TRBJ1-2|15|TRBD1|TRBV5-6
TGTGCCAGCAGCCGGAGGGACAGGGGATCAGGTGGCTACACCTTC
CASSRRDRGSGGYTF
>once|TRBJ2-1|14|TRBD1|TRBV25-1
TGTGCCAGCAGTATACAGGGGGCCTACAATGAGCAGTTCTTC
CASSIQGAYNEQFF
>NA|TRBJ1-1|14|NA|TRBV5-1
TGCGCCAGCCATTACTCGACGGGGAACACTGAAGCTTTCTTT
CASHYSTGNTEAFF
>NA|TRBJ1-5|15|TRBD1|TRBV18
TGTGCCAGCTCCCCGGGACAGGGGGCCGAACAGCCCCAGCATTTT
CASSPGQGAEQPQHF
>NA|TRBJ1-1|14|NA|TRBV25-1
TGTGCCAGCAGTGATGTCAACCAGATCACTGAAGCTTTCTTT
CASSDVNQITEAFF
>NA|TRBJ1-2|17|TRBD1|TRBV7-9
TGTGCCAGCAGCTTAGGGGACAGGGGACCTAAAAGCTATGGCTACACCTTC
CASSLGDRGPKSYGYTF
>NA|TRBJ1-6|14|NA|TRBV6-1
TGTGCCAGCAGTGAAGCTCGGGGGGGTTCACCCCTCCACTTT
CASSEARGGSPLHF
>few|TRBJ1-6|13|NA|TRBV10-3
TGTGCCATCAGTGAAGGGGTCGGTTCACCCCTCCACTTT
CAISEGVGSPLHF
>NA|TRBJ2-7|16|TRBD2|TRBV5-4
TGTGCCAGCAGCCCACGGGGTAGCGGGTCCCTCGGGGAGCAGTACTTC
CASSPRGSGSLGEQYF
>NA|TRBJ2-5|16|NA|TRBV6-1
TGTGCCAGCAGTGAAAGGGGAGGGGGTATCAGGGAGACCCAGTACTTC
CASSERGGGIRETQYF
>NA|TRBJ2-1|14|NA|TRBV30
TGTGCCCCCGGTTTGAGGGAAACCTACAATGAGCAGTTCTTC
CAPGLRETYNEQFF
>NA|TRBJ1-2|16|NA|TRBV7-2
TGTGCCAGCAGCTTGGGAGGGGTTGAGCCTAACTATGGCTACACCTTC
CASSLGGVEPNYGYTF
>NA|TRBJ1-2|16|TRBD1|TRBV29-1
TGCAGCGTCCATTTGAGCAGGGGGCTAGGAAACTATGGCTACACCTTC
CSVHLSRGLGNYGYTF
>NA|TRBJ1-2|15|TRBD1|TRBV4-3
TGCGCCAGCAGCCTAAATACAGGGGGAAGCTATGGCTACACCTTC
CASSLNTGGSYGYTF
>NA|TRBJ2-6|17|NA|TRBV27
TGTGCCAGCAGTCCATTACAGGGTCCCTCTGGGGCCAACGTCCTGACTTTC
CASSPLQGPSGANVLTF
>NA|TRBJ2-1|14|NA|TRBV11-2
TGTGCCAGCAGCTTTGGCCGAGACTACAATGAGCAGTTCTTC
CASSFGRDYNEQFF
>NA|TRBJ1-5|13|NA|TRBV6-1
TGTGCCAGCAAGGCCCAGGGGCTCCAGCCCCAGCATTTT
CASKAQGLQPQHF
>NA|TRBJ1-1|11|NA|TRBV30
TGTGCCTGGACATCGACAGTTGGAGCTTTCTTT
CAWTSTVGAFF
>NA|TRBJ2-5|15|TRBD1|TRBV14
TGTGCCAGCAGCCAAGCGGGACAGAAACGAGAGACCCAGTACTTC
CASSQAGQKRETQYF
>NA|TRBJ1-2|14|NA|TRBV2
TGTGCCAGCAGTGAAGCGGGAGCTAACTATGGCTACACCTTC
CASSEAGANYGYTF
>NA|TRBJ1-4|16|NA|TRBV25-1
TGTGCCAGCGGGAGGGCCACAGGGTCGGGTAATGAAAAACTGTTTTTT
CASGRATGSGNEKLFF
>NA|TRBJ2-2|17|NA|TRBV21-1
TGTGCCAGCAGCAAAGGGAACAGCAACCCGAACACCGGGGAGCTGTTTTTT
CASSKGNSNPNTGELFF
>NA|TRBJ2-3|13|NA|TRBV7-2
TGTGCCAGCAGCTTAGTCTCCACAGATACGCAGTATTTT
CASSLVSTDTQYF